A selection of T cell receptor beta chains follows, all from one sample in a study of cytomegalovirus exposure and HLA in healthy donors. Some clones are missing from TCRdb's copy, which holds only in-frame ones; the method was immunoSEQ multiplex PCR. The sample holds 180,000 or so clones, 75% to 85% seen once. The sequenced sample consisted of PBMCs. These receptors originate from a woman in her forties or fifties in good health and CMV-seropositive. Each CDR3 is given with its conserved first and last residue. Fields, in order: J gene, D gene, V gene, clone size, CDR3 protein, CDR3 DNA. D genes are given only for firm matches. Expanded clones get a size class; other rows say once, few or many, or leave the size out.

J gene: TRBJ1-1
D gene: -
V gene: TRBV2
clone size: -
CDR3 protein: CASIREGINTEAFF
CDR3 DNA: TGTGCCAGCATCCGGGAGGGCATTAACACTGAAGCTTTCTTT

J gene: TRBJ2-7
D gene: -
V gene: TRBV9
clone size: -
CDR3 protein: CASKLRDWYYEQYF
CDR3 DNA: TGTGCCAGCAAACTCCGGGACTGGTACTACGAGCAGTACTTC

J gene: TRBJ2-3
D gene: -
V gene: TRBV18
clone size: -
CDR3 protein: CASSPLEGGTSTDTQYF
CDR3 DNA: TGTGCCAGCTCACCTCTAGAAGGGGGAACTAGCACAGATACGCAGTATTTT

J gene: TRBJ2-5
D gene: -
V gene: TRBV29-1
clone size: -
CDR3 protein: CSVGGLQETQYF
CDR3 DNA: TGCAGCGTTGGGGGACTGCAAGAGACCCAGTACTTC

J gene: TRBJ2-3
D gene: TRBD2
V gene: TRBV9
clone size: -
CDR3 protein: CASSESGITDTQYF
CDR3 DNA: TGTGCCAGCAGCGAAAGCGGGATCACAGATACGCAGTATTTT

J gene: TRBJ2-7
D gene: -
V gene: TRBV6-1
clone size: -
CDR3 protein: CASRRTQEGEQYF
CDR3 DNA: TGTGCCAGCCGAAGAACACAGGAAGGCGAGCAGTACTTC

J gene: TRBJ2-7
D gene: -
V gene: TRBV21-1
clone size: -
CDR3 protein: CASSSSPGGNNEQYF
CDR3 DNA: TGTGCCAGCAGCTCATCCCCAGGGGGTAACAACGAGCAGTACTTC

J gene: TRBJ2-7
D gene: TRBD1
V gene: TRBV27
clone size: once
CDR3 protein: CATRTGMGEQYF
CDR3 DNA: TGTGCCACCCGGACAGGGATGGGCGAGCAGTACTTC

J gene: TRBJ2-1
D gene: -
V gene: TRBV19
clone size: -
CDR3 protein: CASSISAESSDNEQFF
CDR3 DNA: TGTGCCAGTAGTATCTCAGCGGAGAGCTCCGACAATGAGCAGTTCTTC

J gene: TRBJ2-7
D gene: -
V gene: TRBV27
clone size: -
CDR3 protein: CASSLNNQFYEQYF
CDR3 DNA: TGTGCCAGCAGTTTAAACAATCAATTCTACGAGCAGTACTTC

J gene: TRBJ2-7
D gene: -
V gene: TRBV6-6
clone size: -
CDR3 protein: CASSPGNSYEQYF
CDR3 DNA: TGTGCCAGCAGTCCCGGGAACTCCTACGAGCAGTACTTC

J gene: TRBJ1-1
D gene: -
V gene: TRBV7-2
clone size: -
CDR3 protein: CASSFQRDTEAFF
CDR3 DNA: TGTGCCAGCAGCTTCCAGAGGGACACTGAAGCTTTCTTT

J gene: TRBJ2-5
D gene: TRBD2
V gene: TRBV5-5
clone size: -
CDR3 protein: CASRLSTSGVVETQYF
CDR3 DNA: TGTGCCAGCAGACTTTCGACTAGCGGGGTAGTCGAGACCCAGTACTTC

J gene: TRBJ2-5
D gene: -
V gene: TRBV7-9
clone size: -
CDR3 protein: CASSLGGTGTIETQYF
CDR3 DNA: TGTGCCAGCAGCTTAGGGGGAACAGGGACGATAGAGACCCAGTACTTC

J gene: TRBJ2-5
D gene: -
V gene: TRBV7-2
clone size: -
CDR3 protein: CASSTHRVWETQYF
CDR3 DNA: TGTGCCAGCAGCACACACAGGGTGTGGGAGACCCAGTACTTC

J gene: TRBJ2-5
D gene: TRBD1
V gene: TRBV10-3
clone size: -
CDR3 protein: CAISESKGAGETQYF
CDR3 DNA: TGTGCCATCAGTGAGTCGAAGGGGGCAGGGGAGACCCAGTACTTC

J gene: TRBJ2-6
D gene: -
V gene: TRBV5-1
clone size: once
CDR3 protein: CASSLAGPGANGLTF
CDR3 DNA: TGCGCCAGCAGCTTGGCAGGGCCTGGGGCCAACGGCCTGACTTTC

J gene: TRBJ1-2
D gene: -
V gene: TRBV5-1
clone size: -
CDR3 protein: CASSTDSVTDYGYTF
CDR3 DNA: TGCGCCAGCAGCACCGACTCAGTAACGGACTATGGCTACACCTTC

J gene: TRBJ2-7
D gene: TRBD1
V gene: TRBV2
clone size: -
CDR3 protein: CASSQGQGGSYEQYF
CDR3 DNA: TGTGCCAGCAGCCAAGGACAGGGGGGTAGCTACGAGCAGTACTTC

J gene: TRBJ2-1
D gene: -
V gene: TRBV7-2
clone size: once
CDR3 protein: CASSRPGKYEQFF
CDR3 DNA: TGTGCCAGCAGCAGACCGGGTAAGTATGAGCAGTTCTTC

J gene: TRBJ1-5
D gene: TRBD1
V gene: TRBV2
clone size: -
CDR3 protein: CASTIDRGGNQPQHF
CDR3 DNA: TGTGCCAGCACTATAGACAGGGGTGGTAATCAGCCCCAGCATTTT

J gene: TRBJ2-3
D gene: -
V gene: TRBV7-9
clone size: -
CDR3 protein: CASSFGSTDTQYF
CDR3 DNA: TGTGCCAGCAGCTTCGGTAGCACAGATACGCAGTATTTT

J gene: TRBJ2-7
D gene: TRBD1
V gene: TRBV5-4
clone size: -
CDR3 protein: CASSQGTAYEQYF
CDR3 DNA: TGTGCCAGCAGCCAAGGGACAGCCTACGAGCAGTACTTC

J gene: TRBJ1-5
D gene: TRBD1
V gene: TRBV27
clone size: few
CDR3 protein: CASSPAGRGYNQPQHF
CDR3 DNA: TGTGCCAGCAGTCCCGCCGGCAGGGGGTACAATCAGCCCCAGCATTTT

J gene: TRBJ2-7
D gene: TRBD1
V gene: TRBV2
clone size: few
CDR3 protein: CATRGQGPHDEQYF
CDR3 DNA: TGTGCCACCCGGGGACAGGGGCCCCACGACGAGCAGTACTTC

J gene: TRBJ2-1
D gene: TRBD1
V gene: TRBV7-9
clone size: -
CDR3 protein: CSSSHMSGTAYNEQFF
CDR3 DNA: TGTTCCAGCAGCCATATGTCAGGGACAGCTTACAATGAGCAGTTCTTC